What follows are 13 T cell receptor beta chains derived from one specimen sequenced in a study of shared clonotypes between healthy human individuals. Sequencing was performed with immunoSEQ multiplex PCR; in TCRdb, only in-frame clones are kept and a portion is missing. The sample records over a million clones, 98% being singletons. Sequencing used naive CD4+ T cells sorted from blood. This sample's subset: CD45RA+ positively selected. The receptors here all came from a man aged 25 to 45 in good health.

The chain is built from TRBV5-6 and TRBJ2-5, with 12 bases lining up with TRBD2. Germline V gives CDR1 SGHDT, CDR2 YYEEEE. The CDR3 is 16 residues long. V dropped 0 bases and J dropped 5; count of bases not matched to a gene: 5. The CDR3 DNA sequence: TGTGCCAGCAGCTTGGACGGGGGACTAGCGGGTGAGACCCAGTACTTC. This codes for CASSLDGGLAGETQYF.

This rearrangement joins TRBV7-9 to TRBJ2-1; no clear D. The V end lost 8 bases, the J end lost 5 bases, and 16 bases lay between the germline ends. Per the germline V gene, CDR1 is SEHNR and CDR2 is FQNEAQ (reference sequence). The CDR3 extends over 14 amino acids. The chain's CDR3 is CASQTDRTHNEQFF. Written as DNA, the CDR3 is TGTGCCAGCCAGACGGACCGAACACACAATGAGCAGTTCTTC.

The chain combines TRBV2 with TRBJ2-3; possible D gene TRBD1, 6 bases. V gave up 6 bases and J gave up 4 bases, with 14 bases separating them. The CDR3 runs 14 residues. Germline CDR1 is SNHLY and CDR2 is FYNNEI. The CDR3 DNA is TGTGCCAGCAGCCTCGGGCAGGGGCCAGATACGCAGTATTTT. Its protein is CASSLGQGPDTQYF. Combining the CDR3 with reference TRBV2 and TRBJ2-3 gives the whole variable domain EPEVTQTPSHQVTQMGQEVILRCVPISNHLYFYWYRQILGQKVEFLVSFYNNEISEKSEIFDDQFSVERPDGSNFTLKIRSTKLEDSAMYFCASSLGQGPDTQYFGPGTRLTVL.

V and J are TRBV19 and TRBJ2-7; D remains ambiguous. Germline loops: CDR1 LNHDA, CDR2 SQIVND (reference sequence). Trimming shortened V by 6 bases and J by 0 bases, and 9 bases separated the two germline ends. CDR3 size: 13 residues. CDR3 sequence reads: CASSHQPSYEQYF. The CDR3 bases are TGTGCCAGTAGCCACCAACCCTCCTACGAGCAGTACTTC.

The genes are TRBV7-9 and TRBJ2-2; 9 bases line up with TRBD2. Germline V gives CDR1 SEHNR, CDR2 FQNEAQ (reference sequence). The CDR3 loop spans 17 amino acids. The ends lost 1 base at V and 4 bases at J; junction bases unmatched: 7. The CDR3 protein is CASSLGAGGPITGELFF. CDR3 nucleotide sequence: TGTGCCAGCAGCTTAGGGGCGGGAGGGCCAATCACCGGGGAGCTGTTTTTT.

V gene TRBV14 combines with J gene TRBJ2-3; D may be TRBD2 (7 bases). The CDR3 runs 16 residues. From germline, CDR1 is SGHDN and CDR2 FVKESK. V was cut by 6 bases and J by 3 bases, with 19 bases left in between. The CDR3 spells CASSRTKGGRTDTQYF. CDR3 DNA: TGTGCCAGCAGTCGAACAAAGGGGGGGAGGACAGATACGCAGTATTTT.

The CDR3 DNA reads TGTGCCAGCAGCTTAGGACCGACAGTTTATGAGCAGTTCTTC. This gives the protein CASSLGPTVYEQFF. This rearrangement joins TRBV11-3 to TRBJ2-1; a weak D match, TRBD1 (5 bases). Trimming removed 1 base from V and 8 bases from J, with 12 bases in between. Per germline, CDR1 SGHNT and CDR2 YENEEA. This CDR3 has 14 amino acids.

This chain connects TRBV7-9 to TRBJ2-1; 7 bases align to TRBD2. The CDR3 covers 16 residues. CDR1 is SEHNR and CDR2 is FQNEAQ in the germline V gene (reference sequence). V shed 0 bases, J shed 3 bases, and the junction held 5 bases outside the gene matches. The CDR3: CASSLASGQFYNEQFF. In DNA form, the CDR3 reads TGTGCCAGCAGCTTAGCTAGCGGGCAATTCTACAATGAGCAGTTCTTC.

The chain recombines TRBV6-5 with TRBJ1-2; 9 nucleotides agree with TRBD1. This CDR3 contains 15 residues. The germline V gene has CDR1 MNHEY and CDR2 SVGAGI. V shed 5 bases, J shed 8 bases, and the junction held 12 bases outside the gene matches. CDR3 sequence (DNA): TGTGCCAGCAGTAGGGACAGGGTGGGGGTTGGAGGCTACACCTTC. It specifies CASSRDRVGVGGYTF.

This clone was seen only a few times. This chain uses TRBV5-1 with TRBJ2-5; D gene ambiguous. The CDR3 totals 14 residues. V lost 0 bases to trimming and J lost 0 bases, with 6 bases between them. Germline V gene lookup returns CDR1 SGHRS and CDR2 YFSETQ. CDR3: CASSLGPDQETQYF. In DNA form, the CDR3 reads TGCGCCAGCAGCTTGGGACCGGACCAAGAGACCCAGTACTTC.

The CDR3 here is CASSERTTNEKLFF. CDR3 nucleotide sequence: TGTGCCAGCAGCGAGAGGACAACTAATGAAAAACTGTTTTTT. The chain has TRBV7-9 and TRBJ1-4; D remains ambiguous. Trimming pared 5 bases from V and 0 bases from J, leaving 7 bases between. CDR1 SEHNR and CDR2 FQNEAQ come from the germline V gene (reference sequence). The length of the CDR3 is 14 residues.

The chain employs TRBV6-5 and TRBJ2-5; D is possibly TRBD1 (6 bases). The ends were cut back, 5 bases at V and 2 bases at J, with 15 bases in the middle. CDR3 length: 15 amino acids. The germline V gene has CDR1 MNHEY and CDR2 SVGAGI. CDR3 protein: CASSPLGQGQETQYF. DNA of the CDR3: TGTGCCAGCAGTCCCCTCGGGCAGGGGCAAGAGACCCAGTACTTC.

The chain combines TRBV7-9 with TRBJ2-5; 9 bases fit TRBD1. Germline V gene lookup returns CDR1 SEHNR and CDR2 FQNEAQ (reference sequence). The trim removed 4 bases at V and 4 bases at J, leaving 4 bases unmatched. This CDR3 is built from 14 residues. As DNA, the CDR3 is TGTGCCAGCAGCTCCCGACAGGGGGGAGAGACCCAGTACTTC. Amino acids: CASSSRQGGETQYF.